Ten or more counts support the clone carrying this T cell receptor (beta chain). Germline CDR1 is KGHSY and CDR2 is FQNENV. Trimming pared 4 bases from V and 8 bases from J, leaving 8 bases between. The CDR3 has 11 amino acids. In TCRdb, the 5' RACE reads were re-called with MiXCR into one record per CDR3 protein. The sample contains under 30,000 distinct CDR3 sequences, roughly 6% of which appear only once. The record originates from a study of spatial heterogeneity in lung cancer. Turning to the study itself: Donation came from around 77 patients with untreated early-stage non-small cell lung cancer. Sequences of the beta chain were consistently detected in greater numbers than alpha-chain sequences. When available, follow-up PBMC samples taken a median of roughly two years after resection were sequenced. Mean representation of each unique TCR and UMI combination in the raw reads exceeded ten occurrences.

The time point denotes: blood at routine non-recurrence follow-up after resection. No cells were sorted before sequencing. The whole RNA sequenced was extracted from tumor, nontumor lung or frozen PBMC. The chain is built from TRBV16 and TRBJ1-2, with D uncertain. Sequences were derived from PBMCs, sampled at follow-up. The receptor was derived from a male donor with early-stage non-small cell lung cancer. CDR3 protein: CASSPNNGYTF. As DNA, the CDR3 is TGTGCCAGCAGCCCTAACAACGGCTACACCTTC.